Here is one T cell receptor (beta chain) with its context. Its antigen is as yet unknown. The data originate from a study of blood T cells in healthy people across ages. Findings and limits, study-wide: Unsorted PBMC input precluded a conclusive naive versus antigen-experienced comparison.

V was trimmed by 5 bases and J by 13 bases, leaving 21 bases between them. The CDR3 is 14 amino acids. The use of a sample-barcoded 5' primer and a J-beta primer mix characterized a second PCR of roughly 6 to 12 cycles. Each cDNA molecule was tagged by a template-switch adaptor that had 12 random nucleotides. MiXCR, run by TCRdb on the 5' RACE reads, gives a single entry per CDR3 protein. The sample holds about 1.5 million distinct CDR3 sequences; 40% to 45% are singletons and the top ten take around 4%. The V call is TRBV12-3 or TRBV12-4, the J call TRBJ2-4, with D possibly being TRBD2 (6 bases). Material: blood. The receptor comes from a woman aged 18-35 years in good health. This chain's CDR3 is CASSLLGISGEQYF. The CDR3 DNA reads as TGTGCCAGCAGTCTACTGGGTATATCGGGGGAGCAGTACTTC.